Following are 7 T cell receptor beta chains from one sample sequenced in a study of T-cell reconstitution after alpha-beta-depleted transplantation in children. Library preparation (for TCRbeta) was performed with unique molecular identifiers. TCRdb re-called the PCR reads with MiXCR, one entry per CDR3 protein. The sample lists around 360,000 distinct CDR3 sequences, approximately 10% occurring once. The sequencing here drew on PBMCs from the stem cell graft donor, taken from the stem cell graft. The receptors stem from a human donor who donated a stem cell graft to a child with acute lymphoblastic leukemia.

The rearrangement joins TRBV11-2 to TRBJ1-1; possibly TRBD1 for D (5 bases). Per germline, CDR1 SGHAT and CDR2 FQNNGV. The CDR3 is 14 amino acids. Trimming shortened V by 4 bases and J by 11 bases, and 20 bases separated the two germline ends. The CDR3 here is CASSSLQDLRQAFF. CDR3 sequence (DNA): TGTGCCAGCAGCTCCTTACAGGATCTGCGGCAGGCTTTCTTT.

V and J are TRBV12-3 or TRBV12-4 and TRBJ2-3, with TRBD2 matching over 10 bases. V lost 4 bases, J lost 5 bases, and 9 bases stayed unmatched. The CDR3 is 16 residues long. The CDR3 sequence is CASSYTAGGPIDTQYF. CDR3 nucleotide sequence: TGTGCCAGCAGTTATACAGCGGGAGGGCCGATAGATACGCAGTATTTT.

V usage is TRBV7-9 and J usage is TRBJ2-7; 13 bases fit TRBD2. The germline V gene encodes CDR1 SEHNR and CDR2 FQNEAQ (reference sequence). CDR3 size: 16 residues. Trimming removed 5 bases from V and 4 bases from J; junction bases left unmatched: 8. CDR3 in amino acids: CASSLGLAGDIYEQYF. The DNA for the CDR3 is TGTGCCAGCAGCCTCGGACTAGCGGGAGATATATACGAGCAGTACTTC.

This clonotype showed up many times. The chain joins TRBV4-2 to TRBJ2-7; D uncertain. Trimming left V 0 bases short and J 3 bases short, with 9 bases between. There are 14 residues in the CDR3. Germline CDR1 is LGHNA and CDR2 is YNFKEQ. Here the CDR3 DNA reads TGTGCCAGCAGCCAAGAACTTTTAGACTACGAGCAGTACTTC. This encodes CASSQELLDYEQYF.

The rearrangement uses TRBV12-3 or TRBV12-4 and TRBJ2-7; 7 nucleotides match TRBD1. Trimming cost V 4 bases and J 4 bases; bases outside gene matches: 7. This CDR3 is 14 amino acids long. Here the CDR3 DNA reads TGTGCCAGCAGTTCGGGACAGATCGCTTACGAGCAGTACTTC. Protein sequence: CASSSGQIAYEQYF.

The chain uses TRBV4-3 and TRBJ2-3; 11 bases are shared with TRBD2. CDR3 length: 18 residues. V was pared by 1 base and J by 2 bases, with 8 bases of the junction left unmatched. Germline V CDR1 and CDR2: LGHNA, YSLEER. CDR3 region: CASSQAMVLAGDTDTQYF. The CDR3, as DNA: TGCGCCAGCAGCCAAGCGATGGTACTAGCGGGAGACACAGATACGCAGTATTTT.

The sample holds many counts of this clonotype. V is TRBV10-3 and J is TRBJ2-4; D not resolved. Deletions cut 0 bases from V and 1 base from J, with 7 bases between. CDR3 length: 15 amino acids. The germline gives CDR1 ENHRY, CDR2 SYGVKD. This CDR3 is CAISESRMAKNIQYF. The CDR3 DNA sequence: TGTGCCATCAGTGAGTCTCGCATGGCCAAAAACATTCAGTACTTC.